The table lists the clone carrying this T cell receptor beta chain with a few counts. The target antigen is unknown. This record belongs to a study of blood T cells in healthy people across ages. Study results and caveats: Diversity figures based on one million T cells were deemed too low.

It was with a sample-barcoded 5' primer and a J-beta primer mix that a second PCR of roughly 6 to 11 cycles was run. TCRdb reprocessed the 5' RACE reads via MiXCR and lists one record per CDR3 protein. The data contain roughly 800,000 distinct CDR3 sequences, under 30% of them singletons. CDR1 is MNHNS, CDR2 SASEGT, per germline. V lost 11 bases, J lost 2 bases, and 3 bases stayed unmatched. CDR3 size: 13 residues. These sequences were also reported in another study, on T cells of mothers and their children. Turning to that study: Reads obtained per mother exceeded 8.5 million TCR beta CDR3 reads, with some 3 million obtained per child.

This sequence joins TRBV6-1 and TRBJ2-6; TRBD1 agrees at 7 bases. Sequencing used blood. The sequence came from a boy aged 5 to 17 in good health. CDR3 amino acids: CAATGAGANVLTF. Written as DNA, the CDR3 is TGTGCCGCAACAGGGGCTGGGGCCAACGTCCTGACTTTC.